This TCR beta chain is drawn from a study of blood T cell repertoires in COVID-19. Per the original methods: Reference gene primer amplification gave estimated nucleated cell counts. Sequencing used immunoSEQ multiplex PCR; TCRdb keeps in-frame clones, though not all of them. The V and J calls and clone size were taken over from that table, and D and trimming were inferred from the DNA. Of around 140,000 clones listed, around 89% are singletons. Sequencing input: peripheral blood. The origin of this receptor is a man aged 50 to 59 with acute or convalescent COVID-19.

The CDR3: CASSYDPNKGLEGTEAFF. The CDR3 coding sequence is TGTGCCAGCAGTTACGACCCAAACAAGGGGCTGGAGGGCACTGAAGCTTTCTTT. The chain links TRBV6-2 or TRBV6-3 to TRBJ1-1, with a weak D call TRBD1 (5 bases). The CDR3 extends over 18 amino acids. V gave up 2 bases and J gave up 4 bases, with 23 bases separating them. Germline V gene data show CDR1 as MNHEY and CDR2 as SVGEGT.